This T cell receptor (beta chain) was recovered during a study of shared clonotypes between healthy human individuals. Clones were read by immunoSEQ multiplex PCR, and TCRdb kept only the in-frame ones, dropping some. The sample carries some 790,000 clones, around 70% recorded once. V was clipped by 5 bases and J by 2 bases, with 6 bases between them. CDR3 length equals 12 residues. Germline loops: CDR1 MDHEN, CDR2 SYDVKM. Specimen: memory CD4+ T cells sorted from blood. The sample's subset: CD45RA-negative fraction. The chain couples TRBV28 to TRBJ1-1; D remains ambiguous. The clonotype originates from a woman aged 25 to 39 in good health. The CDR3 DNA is TGTGCCAGCAGTATATTAAACACTGAAGCTTTCTTT. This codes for CASSILNTEAFF.